The rows below give T cell receptor beta chains drawn from one sample of a study of beta chain features in type 1 diabetes. The method was immunoSEQ multiplex PCR; TCRdb's version includes in-frame clones alone and lacks a portion of them. The top ten hold around 4% of the sample, which has tens of thousands of clones, under 75% seen once. The sequenced sample consisted of Tregs from blood. These receptors were taken from a man younger than 35 with type 1 diabetes. The CDR3 runs from the conserved cysteine through the conserved F or W. Fields, in order: clone size, V gene, J gene, D gene, CDR3 DNA, CDR3 protein. A D gene is named only where the DNA matches it firmly. The size entry is marked missing in some rows and otherwise reads once, few, many or a size class.

NA,TRBV7-2,TRBJ1-2,NA,TGTGCCAGCAGCTTAGCGCGCCTCTACTATGGCTACACCTTC,CASSLARLYYGYTF
once,TRBV15,TRBJ2-7,TRBD2,TGTGCCACCAGCAGAGGTTTTAGCGGGAGGGCCGAGCAGTACTTC,CATSRGFSGRAEQYF
NA,TRBV6-6,TRBJ2-4,NA,TGTGCCAGCAGAGATCGTTTGTACGGAAACATTCAGTACTTC,CASRDRLYGNIQYF
NA,TRBV7-2,TRBJ1-1,NA,TGTGCCAGCAGCTTCTGGCGCGGGATACGAGCTTTCTTT,CASSFWRGIRAFF
NA,TRBV28,TRBJ2-7,NA,TGTGCCAGCAGTTCCCTAGGGGTCCATAGTAAGGAGCAGTACTTC,CASSSLGVHSKEQYF
NA,TRBV6-5,TRBJ1-5,NA,TGTGCCAGCAGCTTAAACAGGGTTATGAGTCAGCCCCAGCATTTT,CASSLNRVMSQPQHF
NA,TRBV5-5,TRBJ1-2,NA,TGTGCCAGCAGCTTGGACGGACAGTTCTATGGCTACACCTTC,CASSLDGQFYGYTF
once,TRBV7-2,TRBJ2-7,TRBD2,TGTGCCAGCAGCTTAGTGGGACTAGTAACCTACGAGCAGTACTTC,CASSLVGLVTYEQYF
NA,TRBV5-4,TRBJ1-1,NA,TGTGCCAGCAGCCGGGAGGATCACACTGAAGCTTTCTTT,CASSREDHTEAFF
NA,TRBV7-2,TRBJ2-7,NA,TGTGCCAGCAGGGTTAAAGGGGGGGAGTTGGCCTACGAGCAGTACTTC,CASRVKGGELAYEQYF
NA,TRBV6-1,TRBJ1-2,NA,TGTGCCAGCAGTGAACGGGGAACAGTCGGCTACACCTTC,CASSERGTVGYTF
NA,TRBV6-5,TRBJ1-6,NA,TGTGCCAGCCGAGTCAACCCAGGGAATTCACCCCTCCACTTT,CASRVNPGNSPLHF
NA,TRBV19,TRBJ1-5,NA,TGTGCCAGTAGTATTGGGGGCGGGGGCGAAAATCAGCCCCAGCATTTT,CASSIGGGGENQPQHF
NA,TRBV7-2,TRBJ1-5,TRBD1,TGTGCCAGCAGCCCGGGACAGGGCAATCAGCCCCAGCATTTT,CASSPGQGNQPQHF
NA,TRBV27,TRBJ2-1,TRBD1,TGTGCCAGCAGTTTTGTGGGACAGCAATACAATGAGCAGTTCTTC,CASSFVGQQYNEQFF
NA,TRBV10-3,TRBJ2-1,TRBD2,TGTGCCATCAGAGGGACTAGCGGGGGTTACAATGAGCAGTTCTTC,CAIRGTSGGYNEQFF
few,TRBV5-5,TRBJ2-3,NA,TGTGCCAGCAGCTGGAGTCCGCCCGATACGCAGTATTTT,CASSWSPPDTQYF
NA,TRBV5-1,TRBJ2-7,TRBD2,TGCGCCAGCAGCTTGGTAGCGGGAGGTTACGAGCAGTACTTC,CASSLVAGGYEQYF
few,TRBV7-2,TRBJ2-2,NA,TGTGCCAGCATCCCCGGAGGTGGGCCGGGTTGGGCCGGGGAGCTGTTTTTT,CASIPGGGPGWAGELFF
few,TRBV10-3,TRBJ2-3,TRBD1,TGTGCCATCATGGGACAGGGGGCGTTAAATACGCAGTATTTT,CAIMGQGALNTQYF
once,TRBV7-9,TRBJ2-5,NA,TGTGCCAGCAGCCGTCAGGGGTTCCGAGAGACCCAGTACTTC,CASSRQGFRETQYF
NA,TRBV5-4,TRBJ2-1,NA,TGTGCCAGCAGCCCCACTCCCCTTAGCGGCCGCTCCTACAATGAGCAGTTCTTC,CASSPTPLSGRSYNEQFF
NA,TRBV2,TRBJ2-5,NA,TGTGCCAGCAGTGAAGGAGGTCCCGAGACCCAGTACTTC,CASSEGGPETQYF
NA,TRBV4-2,TRBJ2-1,NA,TGTGCCAGCAGCCAACCTAGGAGACAGGGACTTCACTACAATGAGCAGTTCTTC,CASSQPRRQGLHYNEQFF
NA,TRBV29-1,TRBJ2-7,TRBD1,TGCAGCGTTGCCTTGACAGGGTTTACCGAGCAGTACTTC,CSVALTGFTEQYF
NA,TRBV5-4,TRBJ1-1,NA,TGTGCCAGCAGCTTACAGGGAAACACTGAAGCTTTCTTT,CASSLQGNTEAFF
NA,TRBV9,TRBJ2-1,TRBD1,TGTGCCAGTTCGCAGAGGACAGGTCCCTACAATGAGCAGTTCTTC,CASSQRTGPYNEQFF
once,TRBV6-1,TRBJ2-7,TRBD2,TGTGCCAGCCTAGGGACTAGCGGGCCCTACGAGCAGTACTTC,CASLGTSGPYEQYF
NA,TRBV18,TRBJ2-5,TRBD2,TGTGCCAGCTCACCAAATAGCGGGGGCCAAGAGACCCAGTACTTC,CASSPNSGGQETQYF